Listed here are 6 T cell receptor beta chains from one sample, sequenced in a study of cytomegalovirus exposure and HLA in healthy donors. 60 Vbeta and 13 Jbeta primers were used in PCR. Libraries were prepared by immunoSEQ multiplex PCR; TCRdb keeps only in-frame clonotypes and omits some of them. The table has around 72,000 clones, about 80% seen once. Sequenced input: PBMCs. These receptor sequences come from a man aged 45-65 years in good health and CMV-seronegative.

This chain links TRBV27 with TRBJ1-1, with 7 bases fitting TRBD1. The CDR3 runs to 14 residues. Germline CDR1 reads MNHEY; CDR2 reads SMNVEV (reference sequence). J gave up 6 bases and V 1 base, and 5 bases lay outside the gene matches. The CDR3 is CASSLFGDSSEAFF. The CDR3 DNA sequence: TGTGCCAGCAGTTTATTTGGGGACAGTTCTGAAGCTTTCTTT.

The V and J genes are TRBV7-9 and TRBJ2-1; 8 nucleotides line up with TRBD2. Trimming took 1 base from V and 4 from J; bases not matched to a gene: 9. This CDR3 comprises 17 residues. Germline V gene data show CDR1 as SEHNR and CDR2 as FQNEAQ (reference sequence). The CDR3 loop reads CASSLGSGARGYNEQFF. CDR3 DNA: TGTGCCAGCAGCTTAGGTAGCGGGGCCCGAGGTTACAATGAGCAGTTCTTC.

The V and J genes are TRBV12-5 and TRBJ1-4, with 7 bases lining up with TRBD1. CDR1 is LGHNT, CDR2 FRNRAP, per germline. V lost 6 bases, J lost 6 bases, and 16 bases stayed unmatched. This CDR3 contains 17 residues. The CDR3 nucleotides are TGTGCTAGTGGGCTTTACTTTCCAGGGGGATCTGATGAAAAACTGTTTTTT. It encodes CASGLYFPGGSDEKLFF.

This clone was seen only once. The chain employs TRBV30 and TRBJ2-6; D gene unclear. The CDR3 has 14 amino acids. Trimming cost V 5 bases and J 0 bases, with 8 bases left between them. Per the germline V gene, CDR1 is GTSNPN and CDR2 is SVGIG (reference sequence). CDR3 nucleotides: TGTGCCTGGCGGGTCTACTCTGGGGCCAACGTCCTGACTTTC. Its translation: CAWRVYSGANVLTF.

This chain links TRBV15 with TRBJ1-6; a possible D gene is TRBD1 (5 bases). The V gene lost 2 bases and the J gene lost 3 bases, with 5 bases spanning the gap. Germline V gene lookup returns CDR1 LNHNV and CDR2 YYDKDF (reference sequence). The CDR3 spans 14 residues. The CDR3 is CATSRQGYNSPLHF. CDR3 coding DNA: TGTGCCACCAGCAGACAGGGCTATAATTCACCCCTCCACTTT.

The chain is built from TRBV9 and TRBJ2-7; D perhaps matches TRBD1 (6 bases). The CDR3 loop spans 15 amino acids. Deletions cut 0 bases from V and 5 bases from J, with 15 bases between. The germline CDR1 and CDR2 sequences are SGDLS and YYNGEE. The CDR3 coding sequence is TGTGCCAGCAGCGTAGTTCCGACAGGTCACGACGAGCAGTACTTC. The encoded protein is CASSVVPTGHDEQYF.